This record looks at one T cell receptor (beta chain) sequence and its context. These data originate in a study of T cell responses to AZD1222 COVID-19 vaccine. Sequenced by immunoSEQ multiplex PCR; TCRdb stores in-frame clones only, minus some. This table holds under 150,000 clones, 85% to 95% found once. Germline V gene sequence: CDR1 SGHVS, CDR2 FQNEAQ. The CDR3 runs to 18 residues. Trimming at V came to 3 bases and at J to 4 bases, leaving 16 bases not matched to a gene. The sample was peripheral blood, taken on day 0 of AZD1222 vaccination. The chain links TRBV7-8 to TRBJ1-1; 8 nucleotides line up with TRBD1. This TCR was recovered from an adult in good health. The CDR3 is CASSLRSWTGLDSTEAFF. DNA of the CDR3: TGTGCCAGCAGCTTGAGGTCGTGGACAGGGTTAGATAGCACTGAAGCTTTCTTT. The complete variable domain, with remaining parts taken from reference TRBV7-8 and TRBJ1-1, reads GAGVSQSPRYKVAKRGQDVALRCDPISGHVSLFWYQQALGQGPEFLTYFQNEAQLDKSGLPSDRFFAERPEGSVSTLKIQRTQQEDSAVYLCASSLRSWTGLDSTEAFFGQGTRLTVV.